These 14 T cell receptor beta chains were all obtained from the same sample, sequenced in a study of human T cells and chemical hapten exposure. TCRdb redid the calling of the RACE reads with MiXCR, one entry per CDR3 protein. The table includes approximately 100,000 distinct CDR3 sequences, 9% to 9.5% detected once. This sample's time point: patch test 2, 6 weeks after DPC sensitization. Treatment described: therapeutic diphenylcyclopropenone sensitization with weekly scalp DPC. The source was whole blood, collected in connection with sensitization to the hapten diphenylcyclopropenone (DPC). These receptors all come from a woman aged 40-49 years with alopecia areata. Some clones in this sample may be carry-over from other donors' samples.

This clonotype has just a few counts. The genes are TRBV12-3 or TRBV12-4 and TRBJ1-2; 8 nucleotides match TRBD1. Trimming at V came to 6 bases and at J to 2 bases, leaving 5 bases not matched to a gene. This CDR3 is built from 14 residues. The CDR3 bases are TGTGCCAGCAGCATGGACAGGGACAACTATGGCTACACCTTC. It specifies CASSMDRDNYGYTF.

Ten or more counts support this clonotype. The CDR3 here is CASSASNTIYF. For the CDR3, the DNA is TGTGCCAGCAGCGCCTCAAACACCATATATTTT. The chain has TRBV7-2 and TRBJ1-3, with no clear D. The CDR3 runs 11 residues. V lost 5 bases, J lost 6 bases, and 5 bases lay in between. Per the germline V gene, CDR1 is SGHTA and CDR2 is FQGNSA.

In this sample, this clonotype turned up many times. This chain joins TRBV7-9 and TRBJ2-1; maybe TRBD1 (8 bases). This CDR3 is built from 16 residues. From germline, CDR1 is SEHNR and CDR2 FQNEAQ (reference sequence). Trimming took off 5 bases at V and 6 bases at J, with 20 bases between the two ends. The CDR3 loop is CASSTPEDREGNEQFF. The CDR3 DNA follows: TGTGCCAGCAGCACACCGGAGGACAGGGAGGGCAATGAGCAGTTCTTC.

Many counts were recorded for this clonotype. The chain uses TRBV7-2 and TRBJ1-1; D not resolved. The V and J ends lost 5 bases and 4 bases respectively, with 11 bases between them. Germline CDR1 reads SGHTA; CDR2 reads FQGNSA. The CDR3 consists of 13 residues. The CDR3 DNA reads TGTGCCAGCAGCCCAGAAGGTCGCACTGAAGCTTTCTTT. This codes for CASSPEGRTEAFF. Looking up the rest from reference TRBV7-2 and TRBJ1-1 gives the full variable domain: GAGVSQSPSNKVTEKGKDVELRCDPISGHTALYWYRQSLGQGLEFLIYFQGNSAPDKSGLPSDRFSAERTGGSVSTLTIQRTQQEDSAVYLCASSPEGRTEAFFGQGTRLTVV.

There are many counts of this clonotype. The rearrangement joins TRBV18 to TRBJ2-1, with a tentative D call TRBD2 (6 bases). V lost 2 bases and J 5 bases, leaving 13 bases between the germline ends. Germline CDR1 and CDR2: KGHSH and LQKENI. There are 15 residues in the CDR3. The chain's CDR3 is CASSPSPGSNNEQFF. The DNA for the CDR3 is TGTGCCAGCTCACCATCTCCCGGGAGCAACAATGAGCAGTTCTTC.

This clonotype was seen a handful of times. V gene TRBV3-1 combines with J gene TRBJ1-2, with D perhaps matching TRBD1 (5 bases). Germline values: CDR1 LGHDT, CDR2 YNNKEL (reference sequence). V lost 4 bases and J 4 bases, leaving 16 bases between the germline ends. The CDR3 sequence is 15 residues long. The CDR3 spells CASSPSNGAGYGYTF. The DNA for the CDR3 is TGTGCCAGCAGCCCTTCTAACGGGGCTGGCTATGGCTACACCTTC.

This clonotype occurred many times. The V and J genes are TRBV7-6 and TRBJ2-7; maybe TRBD1 (5 bases). V lost 3 bases and J lost 3, with 12 bases in between. This CDR3 is 14 amino acids long. Germline CDR1 SGHVS, CDR2 FNYEAQ. The CDR3 reads CASSLETEHYEQYF. The CDR3 nucleotides read TGTGCCAGCAGCTTGGAGACAGAACACTACGAGCAGTACTTC.

The chain is built from TRBV4-3 and TRBJ2-2; D is unclear. The germline V and J ends were trimmed by 0 bases and 2 bases, with 10 bases remaining between them. The CDR3 extends over 16 amino acids. Germline V lookup: CDR1 LGHNA, CDR2 YSLEER. The CDR3 DNA reads as TGCGCCAGCAGCCAAGATACCGACACCAACACCGGGGAGCTGTTTTTT. This translates into CASSQDTDTNTGELFF.

V usage is TRBV12-3 or TRBV12-4 and J usage is TRBJ2-7; D may be TRBD1 (6 bases). This CDR3 comprises 14 residues. V lost 0 bases, J lost 0 bases, and 6 bases lay in between. The CDR3 bases are TGTGCCAGCAGTTTAGCGGGGGCCTCCTACGAGCAGTACTTC. Residues: CASSLAGASYEQYF.

In this sample, this clonotype turned up a few times. V is TRBV6-2 or TRBV6-3 and J is TRBJ2-7, with D possibly matching TRBD2 (6 bases). CDR3 length: 13 residues. Trimming removed 5 bases from V and 3 bases from J, with 11 bases in between. The germline gives CDR1 MNHEY, CDR2 SVGEGT. The DNA of the CDR3 is TGTGCCAGCAGTACCCAGGGAGGCTACGAGCAGTACTTC. It codes for CASSTQGGYEQYF.

This clonotype was seen at least ten times. The rearrangement links TRBV20-1 to TRBJ2-7, with unresolved D. This CDR3 contains 15 residues. V lost 0 bases and J 3 bases, leaving 15 bases between the germline ends. CDR1 is DFQATT, CDR2 SNEGSKA, per germline (reference sequence). CDR3 protein: CSARDPHDMFYEQYF. The DNA for the CDR3 is TGCAGTGCTAGAGATCCCCACGACATGTTCTACGAGCAGTACTTC.

The table lists this clonotype with a few counts. The chain couples TRBV5-1 to TRBJ1-1, with a tentative D call TRBD1 (5 bases). CDR1 and CDR2 from the germline V gene are SGHRS and YFSETQ. Trimming shortened V by 4 bases and J by 0 bases, and 13 bases separated the two germline ends. This CDR3 is built from 15 residues. The CDR3 DNA reads as TGCGCCAGCAGCCGGGACGGCCTTTTGAACACTGAAGCTTTCTTT. This sequence encodes CASSRDGLLNTEAFF.

This clonotype occurred a few times. The V call is TRBV12-3 or TRBV12-4, the J call TRBJ1-5; D unresolved. The V end lost 1 base, the J end lost 7 bases, and 14 bases lay between the germline ends. This CDR3 contains 15 residues. CDR3 DNA: TGTGCCAGCAGTTTAGGACCTTTTAATGGGCAGCCCCAGCATTTT. Translating it yields CASSLGPFNGQPQHF.

The V and J genes are TRBV27 and TRBJ1-1, with D possibly being TRBD1 (5 bases). The germline gives CDR1 MNHEY, CDR2 SMNVEV (reference sequence). The CDR3 loop spans 13 amino acids. Trimming stripped 3 bases from V and 9 bases from J, with 14 bases between. The CDR3 loop reads CASSFRDRLKAFF. For the CDR3, the DNA is TGTGCCAGCAGTTTCCGGGACCGCTTAAAAGCTTTCTTT.